This entry concerns a single TCR beta chain. Cohort 3 donors were reported recovered after two negative PCRs, clearance, or symptom resolution. TCRdb's table, derived via immunoSEQ multiplex PCR, lists solely in-frame clones and lacks some. The table includes 190,000 or so clones, 75% to 90% detected once. The source of the sample is a study of blood T cell repertoires in COVID-19. Study context: The analysed material was cDNA or gDNA that came from T cells, B-cell-depleted T cells, or PBMCs.

CDR1 is SGHNT and CDR2 is YYREEE in the germline V gene (reference sequence). The CDR3 length is 14 residues. The trim removed 4 bases at V and 5 bases at J, leaving 9 bases unmatched. This clonotype originated in a man aged 35 to 55 who had recovered from COVID-19. The chain couples TRBV5-4 to TRBJ2-7; 7 bases match TRBD1. The sample comprised PBMCs or T cells enriched from blood (not recorded which). The CDR3 coding sequence is TGTGCCAGCAGCCGGTCACAGGGGTCCCACGAGCAGTACTTC. It specifies CASSRSQGSHEQYF.